These 2 T cell receptor beta chains were sequenced from one sample in a study of blood T cell repertoires in COVID-19 (TCRdb year 2020). Preparation of the library involved the immunoSEQ multiplex PCR assay. Entries here come from immuneACCESS through TCRdb and include only in-frame sequences with V and J called. Some clones fail to appear in such tables; in the studies checked, an unresolved V gene covers under half of the shortfall, and the cause of the remainder is unknown. The sample has 200,000 to 300,000 clones on record, about 88% of them singletons. Of the sample, roughly 2% falls within the top ten clones. The sample taken for sequencing was peripheral blood. All receptors come from a man aged 25-40 years with active or convalescent COVID-19.

CDR3 sequence (DNA): TGTGCCAGCAGTCCCCAGGGGGTAGCGCACTCCTACGAGCAGTACTTC. It yields the protein CASSPQGVAHSYEQYF. The chain carries TRBV28 and TRBJ2-7, with 7 bases fitting TRBD1. Germline CDR1 reads MDHEN; CDR2 reads SYDVKM. This CDR3 contains 16 residues. V lost 5 bases to trimming and J lost 0 bases; unmatched junction nucleotides: 10.

This clone was observed a few times. The chain recombines TRBV30 with TRBJ2-3, with TRBD2 as a possible D gene (5 bases). The CDR3 spans 12 residues. Trimming pared 4 bases from V and 0 bases from J, leaving 5 bases between. The germline V gene has CDR1 GTSNPN and CDR2 SVGIG (reference sequence). CDR3 sequence: CAWTGSTDTQYF. In DNA, the CDR3 is TGTGCCTGGACGGGGAGCACAGATACGCAGTATTTT. Variable domain in full (rest from reference TRBV30 and TRBJ2-3): SQTIHQWPATLVQPVGSPLSLECTVEGTSNPNLYWYRQAAGRGLQLLFYSVGIGQISSEVPQNLSASRPQDRQFILSSKKLLLSDSGFYLCAWTGSTDTQYFGPGTRLTVL.